This entry is about one T cell receptor beta chain. This specimen comes from a study of immune evolution from preneoplasia to lung adenocarcinoma. Assay used: immunoSEQ multiplex PCR; TCRdb lists only in-frame clones, some missing. The sample lists over 5,500 clones; approximately 84% were seen once. The TCR comes from a donor of 70 years or more with lung adenocarcinoma. The sample taken for sequencing was FFPE lung adenocarcinoma in situ tissue.

CDR3 DNA sequence: TGTGCCAGCTCACCAATTCCAGGGAGTGGGACTGAAGCTTTCTTT. This encodes CASSPIPGSGTEAFF. The chain joins TRBV18 to TRBJ1-1; a possible D gene is TRBD1 (5 bases). V lost 2 bases to trimming and J lost 5 bases, with 15 bases between them. Germline CDR1 KGHSH, CDR2 LQKENI. This CDR3 has 15 amino acids.